The 20 T cell receptor beta chains given below trace back to one sample, sequenced in a study of blood T cell repertoires in COVID-19. Clones were sequenced by immunoSEQ multiplex PCR, and TCRdb holds only the in-frame ones, with some missing. The profile covers around 99,000 clones, with around 89% appearing a single time and under 5.5% taken by the ten largest. The sample taken for sequencing was peripheral blood. The receptors derive from a man aged 35 to 55 with active or convalescent COVID-19.

The chain links TRBV6-5 to TRBJ1-1; TRBD1 aligns across 8 bases. From germline, CDR1 is MNHEY and CDR2 SVGAGI. CDR3 size: 15 residues. V was pared by 4 bases and J by 4 bases, with 8 bases of the junction left unmatched. The CDR3, as DNA: TGTGCCAGCAGTTCTGCAGGGGGCAGGGGCACTGAAGCTTTCTTT. Its protein is CASSSAGGRGTEAFF.

This clone has more than one count but fewer than ten. The chain couples TRBV6-5 to TRBJ1-5, with 8 bases that match TRBD1. From germline, CDR1 is MNHEY and CDR2 SVGAGI. V shed 6 bases and J 1 base; nucleotides not matched to a gene: 5. CDR3 size: 15 residues. The chain's CDR3 is CASSPRGPSNQPQHF. CDR3 DNA: TGTGCCAGCAGCCCCAGGGGGCCGAGCAATCAGCCCCAGCATTTT.

The chain uses TRBV18 and TRBJ1-1; a weak D match, TRBD1 (6 bases). Germline CDR1 and CDR2: KGHSH and LQKENI. This CDR3 contains 16 residues. Trimming cost V 3 bases and J 1 base, with 15 bases left between them. The CDR3 sequence: CASSPQGPAANTEAFF. The CDR3 DNA sequence: TGTGCCAGCTCACCCCAGGGGCCAGCCGCGAACACTGAAGCTTTCTTT.

This clone was picked up one time. The V gene is TRBV27, the J gene TRBJ1-6; D remains unclear. V dropped 6 bases and J dropped 0 bases, with 18 bases sitting between them. This CDR3 contains 18 residues. Germline CDR1 and CDR2: MNHEY and SMNVEV (reference sequence). CDR3 DNA sequence: TGTGCCAGCAGCGCCCGGGTTGTCGGAGGCTCCTATAATTCACCCCTCCACTTT. Translating it yields CASSARVVGGSYNSPLHF.

This clone was seen once. The chain couples TRBV19 to TRBJ2-1; a possible D gene is TRBD1 (5 bases). The germline CDR1 and CDR2 sequences are LNHDA and SQIVND (reference sequence). There are 17 residues in the CDR3. With 5 bases removed from V and 0 bases from J, the gap between germline ends came to 17 bases. In DNA, the CDR3 is TGTGCCAGTAGTCAGGGTTTAGGGTGGAGCTCCTACAATGAGCAGTTCTTC. This sequence encodes CASSQGLGWSSYNEQFF.

The chain links TRBV18 to TRBJ1-1; the D is unclear. The CDR3 consists of 17 residues. Between the trimmed V and J ends, which lost 3 bases and 1 base, there was a span of 18 bases. Germline values: CDR1 KGHSH, CDR2 LQKENI. The CDR3 loop reads CASSPPTTVRANTEAFF. CDR3 in DNA: TGTGCCAGCTCACCCCCGACAACCGTGAGGGCGAACACTGAAGCTTTCTTT.

The chain is built from TRBV7-2 and TRBJ1-5; 8 bases line up with TRBD1. The CDR3 extends over 14 amino acids. V gave up 4 bases and J gave up 7 bases; unmatched junction bases: 6. Germline loops: CDR1 SGHTA, CDR2 FQGNSA. The CDR3 bases are TGTGCCAGCAGCTCACAGGGGGTGGGCCAGCCCCAGCATTTT. It is translated as CASSSQGVGQPQHF.

V gene TRBV9 combines with J gene TRBJ2-7; D is ambiguous. Trimming took off 0 bases at V and 6 bases at J, with 16 bases between the two ends. The CDR3 covers 15 residues. Germline V gene data show CDR1 as SGDLS and CDR2 as YYNGEE. This CDR3 reads CASSVEGLTTGEQYF. The CDR3 DNA reads TGTGCCAGCAGCGTAGAAGGTTTAACTACCGGCGAGCAGTACTTC.

The chain uses TRBV7-2 and TRBJ2-1, with D possibly matching TRBD2 (5 bases). The CDR3 spans 15 residues. V lost 5 bases, J lost 5 bases, and 16 bases lay in between. Germline-derived CDR1 and CDR2 are SGHTA and FQGNSA. The CDR3, as DNA: TGTGCCAGCAGCCCCCCGGGAACTCCGAACAATGAGCAGTTCTTC. This codes for CASSPPGTPNNEQFF.

This chain links TRBV30 with TRBJ2-7, with 8 positions matching TRBD1. Germline lookup yields CDR1 GTSNPN and CDR2 SVGIG (reference sequence). With V trimmed by 2 bases and J by 8 bases, 11 bases remained unmatched. The CDR3 consists of 14 residues. CDR3 bases: TGTGCCTGGAGTAATCAGGGGGCGCAGGCCAAGCAGTACTTC. Its translation: CAWSNQGAQAKQYF.

This rearrangement joins TRBV19 to TRBJ1-5; D not certain. Germline V gene data show CDR1 as LNHDA and CDR2 as SQIVND (reference sequence). The V gene lost 5 bases and the J gene lost 3 bases, with 14 bases spanning the gap. CDR3 length equals 15 residues. The CDR3 region has the DNA TGTGCCAGTAGTGTTAATTTGGGCGCCAATCAGCCCCAGCATTTT. Amino acid sequence: CASSVNLGANQPQHF.

This clone is a singleton in its sample. The chain couples TRBV3-1 (or the pseudogene TRBV3-2) to TRBJ1-5, with TRBD1 as a possible D gene (5 bases). The ends were cut back, 5 bases at V and 6 bases at J, with 14 bases in the middle. Germline CDR1 LGHDT, CDR2 YNNKEL (reference sequence). The CDR3 has 14 amino acids. The CDR3 reads CASSWGGAGQPQHF. CDR3 nucleotides: TGTGCCAGCAGCTGGGGGGGAGCAGGTCAGCCCCAGCATTTT.

This chain uses TRBV19 with TRBJ2-5; 7 bases are shared with TRBD2. Trimming cost V 3 bases and J 5 bases; bases outside gene matches: 15. The CDR3 runs to 17 residues. The germline gives CDR1 LNHDA, CDR2 SQIVND (reference sequence). The CDR3 coding sequence is TGTGCCAGTAGTATGGTCTACTGGGGCGGGAGCACGGAGACCCAGTACTTC. Its translation is CASSMVYWGGSTETQYF.

DNA for the CDR3: TGTGCCAGCAGCCCAAGTGGACTAGCGGGAGGGCCTATCTACAATGAGCAGTTCTTC. Translating it yields CASSPSGLAGGPIYNEQFF. The V call is TRBV7-6, the J call TRBJ2-1; 15 positions match TRBD2. V lost 5 bases to trimming and J lost 3 bases; unmatched junction nucleotides: 11. CDR3 length equals 19 residues. CDR1 and CDR2 (germline): SGHVS, FNYEAQ.

The genes are TRBV2 and TRBJ2-3, with TRBD1 identical over 10 bases. Germline V gives CDR1 SNHLY, CDR2 FYNNEI. The CDR3 totals 19 residues. Trimming cost V 8 bases and J 3 bases; bases outside gene matches: 20. CDR3 region: CASGTRTSLRGQGTDTQYF. For the CDR3, the DNA is TGTGCCAGCGGTACCCGGACTAGTCTCAGGGGACAGGGGACAGATACGCAGTATTTT.

The chain uses TRBV19 and TRBJ2-7; TRBD1 is a possible D gene (5 bases). Between the trimmed V and J ends, which lost 3 bases and 0 bases, there was a span of 12 bases. The length of the CDR3 is 15 residues. The germline V gene has CDR1 LNHDA and CDR2 SQIVND (reference sequence). The CDR3 sequence: CASSISTGDSYEQYF. The CDR3 DNA sequence: TGTGCCAGTAGTATTTCAACAGGAGACTCCTACGAGCAGTACTTC.

The gene calls are TRBV19 and TRBJ2-2, with D tentatively TRBD2 (5 bases). With 5 bases removed from V and 5 bases from J, the gap between germline ends came to 9 bases. Germline V lookup: CDR1 LNHDA, CDR2 SQIVND (reference sequence). The CDR3 covers 13 residues. The CDR3 region is CASSREGTGELFF. The CDR3 DNA sequence: TGTGCCAGTAGTCGTGAGGGAACCGGGGAGCTGTTTTTT. The full variable domain, in which reference TRBV19 and TRBJ2-2 provide the parts outside the CDR3, is DGGITQSPKYLFRKEGQNVTLSCEQNLNHDAMYWYRQDPGQGLRLIYYSQIVNDFQKGDIAEGYSVSREKKESFPLTVTSAQKNPTAFYLCASSREGTGELFFGEGSRLTVL.

This clone was observed a single time. The CDR3 nucleotides read TGTGCCAGCACCAGGGGGCTCACCGGGGAGCTGTTTTTT. It is translated as CASTRGLTGELFF. The chain carries TRBV6-5 and TRBJ2-2, with 8 bases that match TRBD1. V was pared by 7 bases and J by 4 bases, with 2 bases of the junction left unmatched. This CDR3 has 13 amino acids. Germline V gene data show CDR1 as MNHEY and CDR2 as SVGAGI.

The chain is built from TRBV7-2 and TRBJ1-5, with D unresolved. This CDR3 contains 14 residues. V was shortened by 3 bases and J by 5 bases, with 11 bases between the two germline ends. CDR1 is SGHTA and CDR2 is FQGNSA in the germline V gene. The CDR3 nucleotides read TGTGCCAGCAGCTTTGAGGGCCGCGATCAGCCCCAGCATTTT. This encodes CASSFEGRDQPQHF.

The genes are TRBV27 and TRBJ1-3, with D possibly matching TRBD1 (6 bases). The CDR3 runs to 17 residues. The ends were cut back, 6 bases at V and 4 bases at J, with 22 bases in the middle. The V gene's germline CDR1 is MNHEY and CDR2 SMNVEV (reference sequence). The CDR3 DNA reads TGTGCCAGCAGCCCACGGGAAGTCTCAGGGGTCGGAAACACCATATATTTT. Protein sequence: CASSPREVSGVGNTIYF.